The clone carrying this TCR beta chain was detected only a few times. This specimen belongs to a study of blood T cells in healthy people across ages. On the study more broadly: About one barcoded beta molecule was captured per two T cells (by template switching).

A second PCR of 7 to 11 cycles used a sample-barcoded 5' primer and a J-beta primer mix. TCRdb processed the 5' RACE reads anew with MiXCR; each CDR3 protein has one entry. Seen here are 800,000 or so distinct CDR3 sequences, 20% to 25% observed once, and the top ten hold roughly 3.5%. V lost 2 bases, J lost 7 bases, and 11 bases lay in between. CDR1 and CDR2 from the germline V gene are SQVTM and ANQGSEA. The CDR3 length is 12 residues. In addition, the sample was reused for a study of T cells of mothers and their children. That publication notes: Donors were a few healthy Caucasian mothers and their six children. The study obtained over 8.5 million TCR beta CDR3 reads per mother and 2.5 million to 3.5 million per child.

J is TRBJ1-2 and V is TRBV29-1, with D possibly being TRBD1 (5 bases). The receptor was isolated from a boy aged 5-17 years in good health. The sample comprised blood. DNA for the CDR3: TGCAGCGTTGAACTGAGGGGCGGTGGCTACACCTTC. It encodes CSVELRGGGYTF.